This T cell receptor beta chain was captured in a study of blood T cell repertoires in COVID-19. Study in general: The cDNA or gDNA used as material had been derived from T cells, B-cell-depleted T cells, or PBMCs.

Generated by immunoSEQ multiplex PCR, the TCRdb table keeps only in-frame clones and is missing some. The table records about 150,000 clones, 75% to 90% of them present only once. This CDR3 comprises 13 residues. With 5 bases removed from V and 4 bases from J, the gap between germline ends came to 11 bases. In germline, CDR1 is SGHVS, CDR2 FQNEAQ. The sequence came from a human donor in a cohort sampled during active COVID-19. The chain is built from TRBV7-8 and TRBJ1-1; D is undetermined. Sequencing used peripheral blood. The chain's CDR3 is CASSPTTGTEAFF. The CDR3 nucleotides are TGTGCCAGCAGCCCAACTACGGGCACTGAAGCTTTCTTT. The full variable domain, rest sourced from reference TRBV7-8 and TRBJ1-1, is GAGVSQSPRYKVAKRGQDVALRCDPISGHVSLFWYQQALGQGPEFLTYFQNEAQLDKSGLPSDRFFAERPEGSVSTLKIQRTQQEDSAVYLCASSPTTGTEAFFGQGTRLTVV.